The sequence of this T cell receptor beta chain was determined in a study of cytomegalovirus exposure and HLA in healthy donors. The J segment lost 3 bases and the V segment lost 0 bases, leaving 6 bases of the junction unmatched. Germline assignment: CDR1 SGDLS and CDR2 YYNGEE. The CDR3 consists of 16 residues. General observations from the study: A further, later analysis showed that HLA-associated TCR beta chains (compared with equally common others) were more clonally expanded. A few chains tied to CMV proved CMV antigen-specific in vitro. It was in a later analysis that TCR association rates were seen to vary by HLA locus, highest for DRB1 and lowest for HLA-C.

The PCR employed 60 Vbeta primers together with 13 Jbeta primers. This table comes from immunoSEQ multiplex PCR, and its TCRdb copy is limited to in-frame clones, with some not included. The sample lists fewer than 250,000 clones; 70% to 75% were seen once. Worth noting for this clone: As yet, its antigen is unknown.

This receptor was obtained from a man aged 25 to 45 in good health and CMV-seropositive. The chain uses TRBV9 and TRBJ2-3; 8 nucleotides match TRBD2. Sequences were obtained from PBMCs. The CDR3 reads CASSVAQRGRTDTQYF. The CDR3 nucleotides read TGTGCCAGCAGCGTAGCACAGCGGGGGAGGACAGATACGCAGTATTTT.